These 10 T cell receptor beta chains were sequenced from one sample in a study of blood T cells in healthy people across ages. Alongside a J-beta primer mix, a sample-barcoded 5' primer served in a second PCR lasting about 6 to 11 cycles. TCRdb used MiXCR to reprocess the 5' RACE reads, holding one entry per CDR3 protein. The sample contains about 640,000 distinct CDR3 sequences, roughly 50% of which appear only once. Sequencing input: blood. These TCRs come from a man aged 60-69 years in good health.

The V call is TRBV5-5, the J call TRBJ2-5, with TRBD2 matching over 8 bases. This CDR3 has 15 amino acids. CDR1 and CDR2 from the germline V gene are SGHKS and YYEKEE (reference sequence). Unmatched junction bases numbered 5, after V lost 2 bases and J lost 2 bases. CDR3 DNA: TGTGCCAGCAGCTTCGGCGGGGGGACTCAAGAGACCCAGTACTTC. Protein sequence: CASSFGGGTQETQYF.

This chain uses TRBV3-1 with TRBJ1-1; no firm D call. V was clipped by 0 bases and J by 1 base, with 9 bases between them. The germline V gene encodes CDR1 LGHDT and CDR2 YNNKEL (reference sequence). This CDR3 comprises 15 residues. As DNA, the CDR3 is TGTGCCAGCAGCCAAGATCGGGCAGCGAACACTGAAGCTTTCTTT. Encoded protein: CASSQDRAANTEAFF.

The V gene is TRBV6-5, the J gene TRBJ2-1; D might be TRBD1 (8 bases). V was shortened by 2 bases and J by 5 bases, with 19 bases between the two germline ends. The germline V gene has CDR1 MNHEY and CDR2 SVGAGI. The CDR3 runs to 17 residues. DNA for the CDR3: TGTGCCAGCAGTTACACAGGGGGGGCGGGGGCCCACAATGAGCAGTTCTTC. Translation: CASSYTGGAGAHNEQFF.

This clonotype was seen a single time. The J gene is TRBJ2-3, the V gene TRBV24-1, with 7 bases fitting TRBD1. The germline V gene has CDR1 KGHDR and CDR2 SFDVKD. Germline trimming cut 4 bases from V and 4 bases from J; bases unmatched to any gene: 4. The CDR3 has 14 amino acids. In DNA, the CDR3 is TGTGCCACCAGTGACACCGACAGGGCAGATACGCAGTATTTT. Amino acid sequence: CATSDTDRADTQYF.

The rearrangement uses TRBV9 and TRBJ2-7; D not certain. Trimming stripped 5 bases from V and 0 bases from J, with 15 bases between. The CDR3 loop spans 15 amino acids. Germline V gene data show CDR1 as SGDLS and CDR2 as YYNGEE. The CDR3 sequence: CASSPAWAHSYEQYF. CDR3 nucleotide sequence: TGTGCCAGCAGTCCCGCCTGGGCTCACTCCTACGAGCAGTACTTC.

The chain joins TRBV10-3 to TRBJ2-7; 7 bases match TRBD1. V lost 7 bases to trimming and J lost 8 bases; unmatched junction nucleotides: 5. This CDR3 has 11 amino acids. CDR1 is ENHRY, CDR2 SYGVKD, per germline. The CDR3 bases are TGTGCCATCACCCCGGGACAGCAGCAGTACTTC. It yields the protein CAITPGQQQYF.

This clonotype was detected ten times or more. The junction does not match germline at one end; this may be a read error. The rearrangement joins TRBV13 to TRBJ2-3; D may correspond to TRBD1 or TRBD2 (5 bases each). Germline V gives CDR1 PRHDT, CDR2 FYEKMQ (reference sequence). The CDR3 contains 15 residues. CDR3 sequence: CASSVGVGATDTQYF. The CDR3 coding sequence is TGTGCCAGCAGCGTAGGGGTCGGGGCCACAGATACGCAGTATTTT.

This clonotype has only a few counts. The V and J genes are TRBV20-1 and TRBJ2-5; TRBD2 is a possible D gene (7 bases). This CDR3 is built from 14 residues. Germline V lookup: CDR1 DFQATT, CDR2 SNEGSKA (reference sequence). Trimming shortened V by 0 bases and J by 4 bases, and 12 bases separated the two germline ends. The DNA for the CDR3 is TGCAGTGCTAGAGAGGGGGGGCTAGGAGAGACCCAGTACTTC. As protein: CSAREGGLGETQYF.

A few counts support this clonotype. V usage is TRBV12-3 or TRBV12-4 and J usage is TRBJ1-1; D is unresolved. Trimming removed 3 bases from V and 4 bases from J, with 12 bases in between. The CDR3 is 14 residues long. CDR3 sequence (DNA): TGTGCCAGCAGTTTGTTTGGTTCGGGCACTGAAGCTTTCTTT. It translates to CASSLFGSGTEAFF.

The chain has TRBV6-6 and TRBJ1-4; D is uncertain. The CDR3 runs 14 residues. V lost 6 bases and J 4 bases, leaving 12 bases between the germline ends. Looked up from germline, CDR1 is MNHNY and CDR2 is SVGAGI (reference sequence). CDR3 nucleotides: TGTGCCAGCAGGCCATACCGGGATAATGAAAAACTGTTTTTT. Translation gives CASRPYRDNEKLFF.